This T cell receptor (beta chain) was captured by sequencing in a study of neurological immune-mediated disorders. Overall study: Of the 34 patients with multiple sclerosis, about 31 had relapsing-remitting MS, whereas the remaining 3 had secondary progressive MS.

TCRdb recomputed calls from the 5' RACE reads with MiXCR, one row per CDR3 protein. The top ten hold 1.5% to 2% of the sample, which has tens of thousands of distinct CDR3 sequences, more than 3% seen once. Study-level findings and limits: Multiple sclerosis patients had less TCR clonal expansion than even healthy controls, unlike HTLV-1-associated myelopathy. Across subjects, no CDR3 amino acid sequence appeared in expanded clones of more than one subject, a finding that suggested private repertoires in all groups.

Per the germline V gene, CDR1 is LGHNT and CDR2 is FRNRAP. This CDR3 is 12 amino acids long. Trimming pared 6 bases from V and 5 bases from J, leaving 5 bases between. This clonotype was observed many times. What it binds is not known. This chain joins TRBV12-5 and TRBJ1-6; D gene unclear. The material sequenced was PBMCs. This receptor was taken from a man aged 25-45 years with multiple sclerosis. In DNA form, the CDR3 reads TGTGCTAGTGGAACAGATAATTCACCCCTCCACTTT. Translation: CASGTDNSPLHF.